This T cell receptor (beta chain) emerged from a study of beta chain features in type 1 diabetes. The CDR3 consists of 14 residues. Between the trimmed V and J ends, which lost 0 bases and 6 bases, there was a span of 11 bases. The V gene's germline CDR1 is LNHNV and CDR2 YYDKDF (reference sequence). Study observations and caveats: Among all four CD4+ subsets, Type 1 diabetes patients had TCRB CDR3s that were moderately but significantly shorter. Comparison showed that naive, central memory and Treg TCRB repertoires appeared more similar among patients than among healthy donors.

The study reverse transcribed the entire isolated RNA, so it sequenced expressed TCRB transcripts. The repertoire was sequenced with immunoSEQ multiplex PCR; TCRdb's copy has only in-frame clones and lacks some. The repertoire includes approximately 600,000 clones, 9.5% to 15% of them detected once, and around 0.12% sits in the top ten. For this clone: Its antigen is undetermined.

Every donor provided one heparinised blood draw, which averaged roughly 120 mL. Sequenced input: naive CD4+ T cells from blood. The TCR comes from a man aged 25 to 40 with type 1 diabetes. The rearrangement joins TRBV15 to TRBJ1-2; D remains unclear. The DNA of the CDR3 is TGTGCCACCAGCAGAGAGACGGTCGCAGATGGCTACACCTTC. It yields the protein CATSRETVADGYTF.